This T cell receptor (beta chain) was sequenced for a study of blood T cell repertoires in COVID-19. Study in general: Material from acute and convalescent COVID-19 was sourced from the United States, Italy and Spain.

CDR1 SGHRS and CDR2 YFSETQ come from the germline V gene. The CDR3 contains 15 residues. V was cut by 2 bases and J by 4 bases, with 14 bases left in between. The data were produced by immunoSEQ multiplex PCR, yet TCRdb's version contains in-frame clones alone and is incomplete. The sample contains fewer than 250,000 clones, almost 85% of which appear only once. This clone has a single count. This clonotype originated in a woman between 50 and 59 years old with active or convalescent COVID-19. Sequenced: peripheral blood. The chain carries TRBV5-1 and TRBJ2-3; TRBD2 might be the D (6 bases). CDR3 coding DNA: TGCGCCAGCAGCTTATCCGGGAGCGGCGCAGATACGCAGTATTTT. Protein sequence: CASSLSGSGADTQYF.